Each of the 12 T cell receptor beta chains below was sequenced from the same sample in a study of neurological immune-mediated disorders. From the 5' RACE reads, TCRdb called clonotypes with MiXCR, one entry per CDR3 protein. The repertoire holds some 37,000 distinct CDR3 sequences, with 13% to 15% as singletons. The specimen sequenced was PBMCs. All receptors derive from a woman aged 45-59 years with HTLV-1-associated myelopathy (HAM/TSP).

This clonotype was counted ten times or more. This chain links TRBV29-1 with TRBJ1-1; D is uncertain. This CDR3 is 13 amino acids long. Trimming removed 4 bases from V and 0 bases from J, with 9 bases in between. Germline loops: CDR1 SQVTM, CDR2 ANQGSEA. CDR3 in DNA: TGCAGCGTTGTGCACGCACTGAACACTGAAGCTTTCTTT. It specifies CSVVHALNTEAFF.

Many counts were recorded for this clonotype. The genes are TRBV5-8 and TRBJ1-2, with D possibly matching TRBD1 (5 bases). This CDR3 has 15 amino acids. V was cut by 0 bases and J by 5 bases, with 14 bases left in between. Germline lookup yields CDR1 SGHTS and CDR2 YDEGEE. In DNA, the CDR3 is TGTGCCAGCAGCTTGGAACGGGGCGTCGGATATGGCTACACCTTC. This translates into CASSLERGVGYGYTF.

This clonotype was recorded many times. This chain uses TRBV3-1 with TRBJ1-2; 8 bases map to TRBD1. After removal of 1 base from V and 8 bases from J, the junction contained 6 bases not matched to a gene. CDR3 length: 14 amino acids. Per the germline V gene, CDR1 is LGHDT and CDR2 is YNNKEL (reference sequence). In DNA, the CDR3 is TGTGCCAGCAGCCAAGGGGCCCAGGGGGCCGGCTACACCTTC. Its protein is CASSQGAQGAGYTF. Based on the CDR3 plus reference TRBV3-1 and TRBJ1-2, the full variable domain is DTAVSQTPKYLVTQMGNDKSIKCEQNLGHDTMYWYKQDSKKFLKIMFSYNNKELIINETVPNRFSPKSPDKAHLNLHINSLELGDSAVYFCASSQGAQGAGYTFGSGTRLTVV.

This clonotype appeared many times. The chain links TRBV7-2 to TRBJ1-5; tentatively, D is TRBD1 (6 bases). The germline V gene encodes CDR1 SGHTA and CDR2 FQGNSA. This CDR3 region has 13 residues. Trimming left V 5 bases short and J 10 bases short, with 15 bases between. The CDR3 nucleotides are TGTGCCAGCAGCCCTAGGACAGAACAACCCCAGCATTTT. Translation gives CASSPRTEQPQHF.

This clonotype was observed at least ten times. This chain connects TRBV7-2 to TRBJ2-7, with D tentatively TRBD2 (6 bases). The CDR3 contains 14 residues. Germline loops: CDR1 SGHTA, CDR2 FQGNSA. Trimming cost V 1 base and J 2 bases, with 9 bases left between them. CDR3 sequence reads: CASSLGRGTYEQYV. The CDR3 DNA reads as TGTGCCAGCAGCTTAGGCCGGGGGACCTACGAGCAGTACGTC.

In its sample, this clonotype was seen a few times. V is TRBV10-2 and J is TRBJ2-7; 10 bases agree with TRBD1. Germline V CDR1 and CDR2: WSHSY, SAAADI. The CDR3 covers 15 residues. V shed 0 bases and J 5 bases; nucleotides not matched to a gene: 4. The CDR3: CASSESGQGIDEQYV. CDR3 coding DNA: TGCGCCAGCAGTGAGTCGGGACAGGGGATCGACGAGCAGTACGTC.

Notes on this clonotype: The germline gene is not matched at one end of the junction; a read error may be the cause. The V gene is TRBV19, the J gene TRBJ1-2, with TRBD1 matching 7 bases. Germline V gene sequence: CDR1 LNHDA, CDR2 SQIVND (reference sequence). This CDR3 has 17 amino acids. CDR3 sequence: CASSSYPGQRANYGCTF. The DNA for the CDR3 is TGTGCCAGTAGTAGCTACCCGGGACAGAGAGCTAACTATGGCTGCACCTTC. Combining the CDR3 with reference TRBV19 and TRBJ1-2 gives the whole variable domain DGGITQSPKYLFRKEGQNVTLSCEQNLNHDAMYWYRQDPGQGLRLIYYSQIVNDFQKGDIAEGYSVSREKKESFPLTVTSAQKNPTAFYLCASSSYPGQRANYGCTFGSGTRLTVV.

This clonotype occurred many times. This chain connects TRBV7-2 to TRBJ1-3; D is uncertain. The CDR3 runs to 16 residues. V lost 3 bases to trimming and J lost 4 bases, with 16 bases between them. The germline gives CDR1 SGHTA, CDR2 FQGNSA. The CDR3 region is CASSLTLAAAGNTIYF. DNA of the CDR3: TGTGCCAGCAGCTTGACCCTCGCGGCAGCCGGAAACACCATATATTTT.

This rearrangement joins TRBV7-9 to TRBJ2-4; 10 bases agree with TRBD2. Looked up from germline, CDR1 is SEHNR and CDR2 is FQNEAQ (reference sequence). The CDR3 has 15 amino acids. V shed 2 bases, J shed 7 bases, and the junction held 5 bases outside the gene matches. The CDR3 loop reads CASSLSGGARNIQYF. CDR3 sequence (DNA): TGTGCCAGCAGCTTAAGCGGGGGGGCGCGGAACATTCAGTACTTC.

This clonotype was seen ten or more times. This sequence joins TRBV5-1 and TRBJ2-7, with 9 bases matching TRBD1. The CDR3 has 14 amino acids. J lost 6 bases, V lost 3 bases, and 7 bases had no gene match. Germline V CDR1 and CDR2: SGHRS, YFSETQ. The CDR3 coding sequence is TGCGCCAGCAGCTCGGGGACAGGGTCGTCCGAGCAGTACTTC. It is translated as CASSSGTGSSEQYF.

This clonotype occurred many times. This chain joins TRBV6-5 and TRBJ1-6; D perhaps matches TRBD1 (6 bases). The CDR3 has 19 residues. The germline CDR1 and CDR2 sequences are MNHEY and SVGAGI. V lost 5 bases, J lost 0 bases, and 20 bases lay in between. The CDR3, as DNA: TGTGCCAGCAGTAAAGCCGGGAGACAGGCCTTCTCCTATAATTCACCCCTCCACTTT. Protein product: CASSKAGRQAFSYNSPLHF.

In its sample, this clonotype was seen many times. The chain couples TRBV12-3 or TRBV12-4 to TRBJ2-7; TRBD1 aligns across 9 bases. The CDR3 length is 12 residues. V lost 6 bases to trimming and J lost 7 bases; unmatched junction nucleotides: 4. DNA for the CDR3: TGTGCCAGCAGGGGACAGGGCCGGGAGCAGTACTTC. Translation gives CASRGQGREQYF.